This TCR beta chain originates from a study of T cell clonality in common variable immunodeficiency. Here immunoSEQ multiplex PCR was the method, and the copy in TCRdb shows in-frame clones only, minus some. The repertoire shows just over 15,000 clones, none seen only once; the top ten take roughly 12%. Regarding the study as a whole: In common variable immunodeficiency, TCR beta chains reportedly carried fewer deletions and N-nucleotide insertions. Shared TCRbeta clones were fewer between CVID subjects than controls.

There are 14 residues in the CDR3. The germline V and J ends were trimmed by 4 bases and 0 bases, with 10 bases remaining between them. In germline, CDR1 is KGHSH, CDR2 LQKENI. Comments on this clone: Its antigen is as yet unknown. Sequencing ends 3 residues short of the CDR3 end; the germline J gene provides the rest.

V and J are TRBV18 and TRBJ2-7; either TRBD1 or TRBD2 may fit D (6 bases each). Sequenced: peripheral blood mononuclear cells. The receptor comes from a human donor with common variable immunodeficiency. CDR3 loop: CASSQAGHSYEQYF. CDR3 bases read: TGTGCCAGCTCACAGGCGGGACACTCCTACGAG.